This T cell receptor (beta chain) was sequenced for a study of shared clonotypes between healthy human individuals (dated by TCRdb to 2020 to 2022). Concerning the study at large: Three men and a couple of women, aged 18 to 49 years, made up the cohort. Libraries were prepared and TCR repertoires were sequenced by different laboratories using diverse techniques, in order to increase sequencing depth and limit assay-specific biases. Leukapheresis yielded between about 0.85 and 9.5 billion PBMCs per donor. For each donor, CD4 naive and CD4 memory were each run on three plates, CD8 naive on two plates, and CD8 memory on one plate. To estimate repertoire size and how much clonotype sharing occurs between individuals, the study deeply sequenced the blood TCR repertoires of about five healthy adults. Study-level results and caveats: Sharing across several donors was observed for about 4.8% of naive CD4, about 4% of naive CD8, about 2.3% of memory CD4, and around 0.4% of memory CD8 clonotypes. Because the study included a small number of donors, the genetic and exposure-history diversity represented was limited. Compared with non-shared clonotypes, clonotypes shared by all four sorted-subset donors had higher generation probabilities. Based on pairwise subsampling, the degree of clonotype sharing among donors was expected to be affected by sequencing depth. Only blood was sampled, and tissue TCR repertoires likely differ from those in blood. Naive subsets generally had larger estimated clonotype richness than memory subsets. Rarefaction of sorted-subset datasets indicated incomplete sequencing despite the large sequencing depth.

Healthy HIV-negative adults with no recently reported acute infections or vaccinations were included as donors. Only Caucasian adults living in Nashville, Tennessee, USA were represented among the donors. CD4+ T cells were enriched by magnetic negative selection; naive cells were then positively selected on CD45RA, and the negative fraction formed the memory subset. Blood was collected by leukapheresis, and PBMCs were isolated by Ficoll-Histopaque density gradient centrifugation and then cryopreserved in liquid nitrogen vapor phase. Analytical flow cytometry was used to check the purity and quantity of each magnetically sorted T cell population. From each sorted fraction, genomic DNA was isolated and quantified by UV absorbance on a Nanodrop 2000c. The CDR3 goes from the cysteine to the phenylalanine over 15 residues. The sequence is cut down to CDR3 DNA, 45 bases in frame from base 1. CDR1 and CDR2 are drawn from the germline V gene: SGHRS, YFSETQ. At the junction V is shortened by 3 bases and J by 0 bases, with 12 bases in between.

Points on this clone: Its antigen remains undetermined. One base away there is no much larger clone; base qualities are not given.

TCR CDR3 regions were amplified from genomic DNA by multiplex PCR using the deep immunoSEQ assay. Extracted genomic DNA from each cell subset was spread evenly across all wells of several immunoSEQ 96-well plates, with each plate serving as a replicate. Each replicate PCR for sorted subsets received around 200 ng genomic DNA, equal to about 29,000 T cell genomes. Purified libraries were measured with a Qubit 3.0 fluorometer, size-checked on a Bioanalyzer 2100, and measured again with the KAPA Library Quantification kit. Every immunoSEQ 96-well plate was sequenced on a dedicated single-read 150-cycle Illumina NextSeq 550 flow cell. The published analysis was carried out like this. Because the immunoSEQ output held only junctional sequences and lacked quality scores, the filtering could not match the filtering applied to full-length reads. Sequences were annotated with PyIR, a Python wrapper for IgBLAST v1.9, and V/J genes and CDR3 were assigned using IMGT germline references. Reads were filtered out if the reads had weak V/J assignments (E-value above 1e-6), no CDR3, stop codons, out-of-frame junctions, or ambiguous translated residues. V3J clonotypes were defined as sequences sharing an identical inferred V gene, J gene, and CDR3 amino acid sequence. To compute the percentage overlap between repertoires, the number of shared unique clonotypes was divided by the size of the smaller repertoire. Repertoire richness was assessed with RTK rarefaction, the Chao1 estimator, and Recon v2.1 estimates of unobserved clonotypes. For all TCRbeta clonotypes obtained by the gDNA method from a handful of donors, generation probabilities were computed with OLGA. TCRdb holds this immuneACCESS table with in-frame rearrangements only. Some clones are missing; in checked studies, unresolved V genes explain under half, and the rest has no known cause. V and J calls plus clone size are reproduced from that table; the DNA served to infer D and trimming. The sample records approximately 620,000 clones, almost 97% of which are singletons. About 0.06% of the sample goes to the ten largest clones.

The source material was naive CD4+ T cells sorted from blood. This sample's cell subset or site label indicates: CD45RA+ positively selected. This clonotype was sampled from a woman under 40 in good health. The chain joins TRBV5-1 to TRBJ1-1; TRBD1 is a weak D gene call, 6 bases matching. The CDR3 region has the sequence CASSSLGQLNTEAFF. The base sequence is TGCGCCAGCAGCTCCCTAGGACAGTTGAACACTGAAGCTTTCTTT.